This TCR beta chain was sequenced for a study of OX40 agonist ivuxolimab in advanced cancers. The CDR3 loop spans 17 amino acids. Trimming cost V 4 bases and J 3 bases; bases outside gene matches: 12. The V gene's germline CDR1 is LNHDA and CDR2 SQIVND (reference sequence). Generated by immunoSEQ multiplex PCR, the TCRdb table keeps only in-frame clones and is missing some. The sample has some 45,000 clones, roughly 84% seen once. Study outcomes and limitations: On average, a greater number of expanded clones characterised CD8+ T cells relative to CD4+.

Remarks on this clone: What it binds is not known.

The receptor's source is an adult with an advanced solid tumor such as melanoma, head and neck, liver or kidney cancer. This sequence joins TRBV19 and TRBJ1-2; 9 positions match TRBD1. The source material was CD4+ or CD8+ T cells sorted from blood, sampled in a trial of the OX40 agonist ivuxolimab. The CDR3 sequence is CASSTHMTGGNHYGYTF. CDR3 coding DNA: TGTGCCAGTAGTACCCACATGACAGGGGGTAATCACTATGGCTACACCTTC.